This is a list of T cell receptor beta chains from one sample in a study of OX40 agonist ivuxolimab in advanced cancers. Only in-frame clones appear in the TCRdb table, and some are missing; sequencing was by immunoSEQ multiplex PCR. Of about 81,000 clones listed, about 88% are singletons. The sequencing here drew on CD4+ or CD8+ T cells sorted from blood, taken in a trial of the OX40 agonist ivuxolimab. The receptors here all came from an adult with an advanced solid tumor such as melanoma, head and neck, liver or kidney cancer. CDR3s include the opening cysteine and the closing phenylalanine or tryptophan. D genes are given only for firm matches. Clone size is shown for a subset of rows, as once, few, many or a class of expanded clone.

TRBD2	TRBJ2-1	15	TRBV7-3	-	CASSPGLASYNEQFF	TGTGCCAGCAGCCCGGGACTAGCGTCCTACAATGAGCAGTTCTTC
TRBD2	TRBJ2-1	18	TRBV2	-	CASRLSWLAGKRGHEQFF	TGTGCCAGCAGGCTTTCCTGGCTAGCGGGAAAAAGGGGCCATGAGCAGTTCTTC
TRBD2	TRBJ2-3	16	TRBV9	-	CASSGGTSGQVDTQYF	TGTGCCAGCAGCGGAGGGACTAGCGGTCAGGTAGATACGCAGTATTTT
-	TRBJ2-5	16	TRBV5-6	-	CASSPQGREYQETQYF	TGTGCCAGCAGCCCCCAGGGGCGTGAGTACCAAGAGACCCAGTACTTC
-	TRBJ2-7	15	TRBV5-6	-	CASSLGQSNLHEQYF	TGTGCCAGCAGCTTGGGCCAGTCAAATCTCCACGAGCAGTACTTC
-	TRBJ2-5	12	TRBV28	-	CASSLKTETQYF	TGTGCCAGCAGTTTAAAAACGGAGACCCAGTACTTC
TRBD2	TRBJ2-2	18	TRBV4-3	-	CASSQDPVAGGPAGELFF	TGCGCCAGCAGCCAAGATCCAGTGGCGGGAGGGCCCGCCGGGGAGCTGTTTTTT
TRBD1	TRBJ2-3	14	TRBV18	-	CASSSTGGTDTQYF	TGTGCCAGCTCATCGACAGGGGGTACTGATACGCAGTATTTT
TRBD2	TRBJ2-3	17	TRBV6-1	few	CASSEYLTSGGGDTQYF	TGTGCCAGCAGTGAATACTTAACTAGCGGGGGAGGAGATACGCAGTATTTT
-	TRBJ2-2	15	TRBV2	-	CASSLLDSRGGELFF	TGTGCCAGCAGTTTACTGGACAGTCGTGGCGGGGAGCTGTTTTTT
-	TRBJ1-6	15	TRBV28	-	CASSLFRDGYSPLHF	TGTGCCAGCAGTTTATTCAGGGACGGCTATTCACCCCTCCACTTT
-	TRBJ2-4	14	TRBV9	-	CASSVDQGRDIQYF	TGTGCCAGCAGCGTAGATCAGGGGCGTGACATTCAGTACTTC
TRBD1	TRBJ2-2	15	TRBV28	-	CASSHDRENTGELFF	TGTGCCAGCAGTCACGACAGGGAGAACACCGGGGAGCTGTTTTTT
-	TRBJ2-2	16	TRBV5-6	-	CASSLPEISSHGELFF	TGTGCCAGCAGCTTGCCAGAAATTAGTTCTCACGGGGAGCTGTTTTTT
TRBD1	TRBJ1-5	15	TRBV27	-	CASSYTGVSNQPQHF	TGTGCCAGCAGTTATACAGGGGTTAGCAATCAGCCCCAGCATTTT
-	TRBJ2-7	14	TRBV21-1	-	CASSWKGSSYEQYF	TGTGCCAGCAGCTGGAAGGGGTCATCCTACGAGCAGTACTTC
-	TRBJ1-2	15	TRBV28	-	CASSSLAWYGYGYTF	TGTGCCAGCAGTTCCCTGGCATGGTACGGCTATGGCTACACCTTC
-	TRBJ1-5	13	TRBV30	-	CAWSVMGVQPQHF	TGTGCCTGGAGTGTGATGGGGGTTCAGCCCCAGCATTTT
-	TRBJ2-2	12	TRBV27	-	CASSPDTGELFF	TGTGCCAGCAGTCCGGACACCGGGGAGCTGTTTTTT
TRBD2	TRBJ2-1	17	TRBV7-9	-	CASTFLPGLAGGNEQFF	TGTGCCAGCACCTTTCTCCCAGGACTAGCGGGAGGCAATGAGCAGTTCTTC
TRBD1	TRBJ1-2	15	TRBV16	-	CASSPTQGLGYGYTF	TGTGCCAGCAGCCCTACACAGGGGCTTGGCTATGGCTACACCTTC
TRBD1	TRBJ1-6	13	TRBV19	-	CASGTGGRSPLHF	TGTGCCAGTGGAACAGGGGGTCGGTCACCCCTCCACTTT
TRBD2	TRBJ2-2	18	TRBV30	-	CAWDSVGTSSWYAGELFF	TGTGCCTGGGACTCTGTGGGGACTAGTAGTTGGTATGCCGGGGAGCTGTTTTTT
-	TRBJ2-7	13	TRBV6-4	few	CASSVVGAGEQYF	TGTGCCAGCAGTGTGGTAGGGGCGGGGGAGCAGTACTTC
-	TRBJ2-1	14	TRBV10-3	-	CAISESGASNEQFF	TGTGCCATCAGTGAGTCGGGGGCCTCTAATGAGCAGTTCTTC
-	TRBJ2-1	15	TRBV4-3	-	CASSQSGSSYNEQFF	TGCGCCAGCAGCCAGAGCGGAAGCTCCTACAATGAGCAGTTCTTC
-	TRBJ2-6	19	TRBV28	-	CASSLFWGDSSSGANVLTF	TGTGCCAGCAGTTTATTTTGGGGAGACTCCTCCTCTGGGGCCAACGTCCTGACTTTC
TRBD1	TRBJ2-5	14	TRBV19	-	CASGYGTGQETQYF	TGTGCCAGTGGATACGGGACAGGGCAAGAGACCCAGTACTTC
-	TRBJ1-3	12	TRBV28	-	CASSLFGNTIYF	TGTGCCAGCAGTTTATTCGGAAACACCATATATTTT
-	TRBJ2-3	13	TRBV2	-	CASSGLGTDTQYF	TGTGCCAGCAGTGGGTTGGGGACAGATACGCAGTATTTT
-	TRBJ2-3	14	TRBV5-6	-	CASSPGDGADTQYF	TGTGCCAGCAGCCCTGGAGACGGGGCAGATACGCAGTATTTT
-	TRBJ2-7	15	TRBV18	-	CASSPPERTSYEQYF	TGTGCCAGCTCACCACCGGAGAGGACCTCCTACGAGCAGTACTTC
TRBD1	TRBJ2-3	15	TRBV10-3	-	CAISQDRGQGDTQYF	TGTGCCATCAGTCAGGACAGGGGGCAGGGAGATACGCAGTATTTT
TRBD1	TRBJ2-6	15	TRBV15	-	CATSGGQARANVLTF	TGTGCCACCAGCGGAGGACAGGCCAGGGCCAACGTCCTGACTTTC
-	TRBJ2-6	15	TRBV7-9	-	CASSQGGSGANVLTF	TGTGCCAGCAGCCAAGGGGGCTCTGGGGCCAACGTCCTGACTTTC
TRBD1	TRBJ1-5	14	TRBV27	-	CASSLDRRNQPQHF	TGTGCCAGCAGTTTGGACAGGAGGAATCAGCCCCAGCATTTT
-	TRBJ1-4	17	TRBV2	-	CASSEGGSPATNEKLFF	TGTGCCAGCAGTGAAGGGGGCAGTCCTGCAACTAATGAAAAACTGTTTTTT
-	TRBJ1-2	15	TRBV5-1	few	CASSYKGPPNYGYTF	TGCGCCAGCAGCTACAAAGGGCCACCTAACTATGGCTACACCTTC
-	TRBJ1-5	14	TRBV5-5	-	CASRPGVGNQPQHF	TGTGCCAGCCGGCCAGGGGTCGGGAATCAGCCCCAGCATTTT
TRBD2	TRBJ2-1	16	TRBV5-1	-	CASSLEGAGGRDEQFF	TGCGCCAGCAGCTTGGAAGGTGCGGGAGGGCGCGATGAGCAGTTCTTC
-	TRBJ1-2	14	TRBV5-4	-	CASSLFQSNYGYTF	TGTGCCAGCAGCTTGTTTCAGTCAAACTATGGCTACACCTTC
-	TRBJ2-2	12	TRBV6-6	-	CASIRETGELFF	TGTGCCAGCATTAGAGAGACCGGGGAGCTGTTTTTT
-	TRBJ1-1	14	TRBV18	-	CASSPRGLDTEAFF	TGTGCCAGCTCACCCAGGGGTTTGGACACTGAAGCTTTCTTT
TRBD1	TRBJ1-5	12	TRBV29-1	few	CSVRDRGQPQHF	TGCAGCGTCCGGGACAGGGGTCAGCCCCAGCATTTT
TRBD2	TRBJ2-1	17	TRBV2	-	CASSGLAGGSSYNEQFF	TGTGCCAGCTCGGGACTAGCGGGGGGGAGCTCCTACAATGAGCAGTTCTTC
-	TRBJ1-3	13	TRBV30	-	CAWNQGAGNTIYF	TGTGCCTGGAACCAGGGAGCTGGAAACACCATATATTTT
TRBD2	TRBJ2-1	16	TRBV5-1	-	CASSLTSGSINNEQFF	TGCGCCAGCAGCTTGACTAGCGGGAGCATAAACAATGAGCAGTTCTTC
-	TRBJ2-7	15	TRBV4-1	-	CASSQSKGRPYEQYF	TGCGCCAGCAGCCAGTCAAAAGGACGGCCCTACGAGCAGTACTTC